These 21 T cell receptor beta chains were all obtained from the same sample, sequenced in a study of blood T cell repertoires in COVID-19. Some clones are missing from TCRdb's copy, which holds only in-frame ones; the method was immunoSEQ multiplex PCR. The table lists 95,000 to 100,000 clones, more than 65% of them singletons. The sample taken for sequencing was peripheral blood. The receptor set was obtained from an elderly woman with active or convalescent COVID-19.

In nucleotides, the CDR3 is TGTGCCAGCAGTTCCTTGACTAGCGGGAGATTTGGTTACGAGCAGTACTTC. Translating gives CASSSLTSGRFGYEQYF. V usage is TRBV27 and J usage is TRBJ2-7; 12 nucleotides match TRBD2. Trimming took 4 bases from V and 4 from J; bases not matched to a gene: 11. This CDR3 is built from 17 residues. Germline V gene sequence: CDR1 MNHEY, CDR2 SMNVEV (reference sequence).

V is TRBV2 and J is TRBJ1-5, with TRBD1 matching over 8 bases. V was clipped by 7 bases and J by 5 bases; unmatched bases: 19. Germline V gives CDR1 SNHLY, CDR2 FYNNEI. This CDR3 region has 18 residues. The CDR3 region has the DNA TGTGCCAGCACGGGCAGGGGGCTTTCGACAGGGTGGGATCAGCCCCAGCATTTT. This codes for CASTGRGLSTGWDQPQHF. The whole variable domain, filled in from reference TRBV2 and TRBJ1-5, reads EPEVTQTPSHQVTQMGQEVILRCVPISNHLYFYWYRQILGQKVEFLVSFYNNEISEKSEIFDDQFSVERPDGSNFTLKIRSTKLEDSAMYFCASTGRGLSTGWDQPQHFGDGTRLSIL.

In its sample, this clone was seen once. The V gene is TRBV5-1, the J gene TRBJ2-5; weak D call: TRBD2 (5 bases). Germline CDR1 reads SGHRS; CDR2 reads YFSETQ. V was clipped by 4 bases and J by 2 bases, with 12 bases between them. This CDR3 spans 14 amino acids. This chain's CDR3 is CASSMNRGQETQYF. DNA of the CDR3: TGCGCCAGCAGCATGAACCGGGGTCAAGAGACCCAGTACTTC.

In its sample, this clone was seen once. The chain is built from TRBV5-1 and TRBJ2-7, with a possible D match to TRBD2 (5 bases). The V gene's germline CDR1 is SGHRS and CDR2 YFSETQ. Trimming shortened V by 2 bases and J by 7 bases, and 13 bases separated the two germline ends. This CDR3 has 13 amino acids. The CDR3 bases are TGCGCCAGCAGCTTTGTGGGAGCTGGTGAGCAGTACTTC. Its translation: CASSFVGAGEQYF.

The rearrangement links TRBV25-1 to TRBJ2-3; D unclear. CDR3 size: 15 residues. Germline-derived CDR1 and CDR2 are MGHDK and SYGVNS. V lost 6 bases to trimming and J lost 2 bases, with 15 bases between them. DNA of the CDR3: TGTGCCAGCAGCCGCATTGGAACAGACACAGATACGCAGTATTTT. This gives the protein CASSRIGTDTDTQYF.

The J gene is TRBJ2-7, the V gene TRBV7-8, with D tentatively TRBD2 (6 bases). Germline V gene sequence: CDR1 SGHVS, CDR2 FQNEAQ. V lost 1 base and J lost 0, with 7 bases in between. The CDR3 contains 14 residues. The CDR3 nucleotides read TGTGCCAGCAGCTTAGGGACTACCTCCTACGAGCAGTACTTC. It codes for CASSLGTTSYEQYF.

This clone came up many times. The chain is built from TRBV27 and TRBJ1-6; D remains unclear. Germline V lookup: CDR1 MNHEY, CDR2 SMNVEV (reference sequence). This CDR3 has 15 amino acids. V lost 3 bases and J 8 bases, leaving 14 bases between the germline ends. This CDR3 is CASSFSPTRDSPLHF. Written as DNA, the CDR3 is TGTGCCAGCAGTTTTAGCCCGACCCGAGATTCACCCCTCCACTTT.

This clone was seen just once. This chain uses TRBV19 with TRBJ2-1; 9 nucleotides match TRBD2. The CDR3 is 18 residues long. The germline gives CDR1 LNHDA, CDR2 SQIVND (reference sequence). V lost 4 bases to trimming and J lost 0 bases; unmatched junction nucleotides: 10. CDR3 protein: CASSRLAGPLSSYNEQFF. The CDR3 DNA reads TGTGCCAGTAGTAGGCTAGCGGGACCTTTAAGCTCCTACAATGAGCAGTTCTTC.

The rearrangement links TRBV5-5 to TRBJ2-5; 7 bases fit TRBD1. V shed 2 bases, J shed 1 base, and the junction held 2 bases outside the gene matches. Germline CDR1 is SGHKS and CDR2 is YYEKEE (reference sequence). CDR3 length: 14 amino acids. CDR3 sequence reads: CASSFAGGQETQYF. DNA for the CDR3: TGTGCCAGCAGCTTTGCAGGGGGCCAAGAGACCCAGTACTTC.

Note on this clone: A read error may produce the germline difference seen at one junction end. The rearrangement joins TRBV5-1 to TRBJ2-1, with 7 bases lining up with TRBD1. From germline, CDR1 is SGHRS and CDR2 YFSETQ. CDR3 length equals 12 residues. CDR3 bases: TGTGCCAGCAGCCCCGGTACAGGGGTGCAGTTCTTC. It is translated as CASSPGTGVQFF.

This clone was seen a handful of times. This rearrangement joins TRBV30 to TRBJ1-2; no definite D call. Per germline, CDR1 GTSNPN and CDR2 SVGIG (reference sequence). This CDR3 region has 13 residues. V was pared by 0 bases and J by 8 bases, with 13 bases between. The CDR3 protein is CAWSVRGRGGYTF. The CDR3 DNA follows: TGTGCCTGGAGTGTACGAGGGAGAGGAGGCTACACCTTC.

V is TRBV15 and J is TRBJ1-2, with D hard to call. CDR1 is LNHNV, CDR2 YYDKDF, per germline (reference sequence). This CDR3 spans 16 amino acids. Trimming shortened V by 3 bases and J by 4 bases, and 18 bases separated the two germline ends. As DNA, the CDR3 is TGTGCCACCAGCAGCGACTGGACCGGTGGAGGCTATGGCTACACCTTC. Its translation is CATSSDWTGGGYGYTF.

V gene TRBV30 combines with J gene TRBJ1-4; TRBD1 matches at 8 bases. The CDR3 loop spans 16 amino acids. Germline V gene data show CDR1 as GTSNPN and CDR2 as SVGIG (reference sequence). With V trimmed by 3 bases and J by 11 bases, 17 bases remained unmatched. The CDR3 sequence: CAWRGQEGDGVGKLFF. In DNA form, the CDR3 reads TGTGCCTGGAGGGGACAGGAGGGAGATGGGGTTGGGAAACTGTTTTTT. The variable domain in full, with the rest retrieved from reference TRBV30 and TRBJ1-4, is SQTIHQWPATLVQPVGSPLSLECTVEGTSNPNLYWYRQAAGRGLQLLFYSVGIGQISSEVPQNLSASRPQDRQFILSSKKLLLSDSGFYLCAWRGQEGDGVGKLFFGSGTQLSVL.

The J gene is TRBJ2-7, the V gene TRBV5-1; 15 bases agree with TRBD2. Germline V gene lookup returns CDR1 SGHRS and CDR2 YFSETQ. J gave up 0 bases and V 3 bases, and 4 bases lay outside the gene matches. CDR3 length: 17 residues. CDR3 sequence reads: CASSSGLAGGSSYEQYF. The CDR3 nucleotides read TGCGCCAGCAGCTCAGGACTAGCGGGAGGGAGCTCCTACGAGCAGTACTTC.

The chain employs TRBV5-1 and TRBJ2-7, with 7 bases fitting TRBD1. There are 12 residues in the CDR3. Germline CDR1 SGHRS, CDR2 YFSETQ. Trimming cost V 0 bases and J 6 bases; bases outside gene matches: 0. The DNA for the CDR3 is TGCGCCAGCAGCTTGGACAGGGGCGAGCAGTACTTC. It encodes CASSLDRGEQYF.

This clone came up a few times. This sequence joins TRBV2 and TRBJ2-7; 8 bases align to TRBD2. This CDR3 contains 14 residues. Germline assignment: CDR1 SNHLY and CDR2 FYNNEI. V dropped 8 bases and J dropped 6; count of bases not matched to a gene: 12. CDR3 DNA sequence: TGTGCCAGCGGCCTTGCGCGGGAGGTCCGCGAGCAGTACTTC. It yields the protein CASGLAREVREQYF.

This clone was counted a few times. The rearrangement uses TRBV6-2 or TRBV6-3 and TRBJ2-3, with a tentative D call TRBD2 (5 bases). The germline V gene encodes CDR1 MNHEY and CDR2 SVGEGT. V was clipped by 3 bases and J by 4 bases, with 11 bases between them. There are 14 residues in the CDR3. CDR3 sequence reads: CASSYFGNADTQYF. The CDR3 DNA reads TGTGCCAGCAGTTATTTCGGGAATGCAGATACGCAGTATTTT.

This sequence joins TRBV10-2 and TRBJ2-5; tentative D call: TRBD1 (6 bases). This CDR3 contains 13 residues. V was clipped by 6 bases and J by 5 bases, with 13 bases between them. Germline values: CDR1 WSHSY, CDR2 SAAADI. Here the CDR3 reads CASRQGTGETQYF. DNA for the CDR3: TGCGCCAGCAGACAGGGAACCGGGGAGACCCAGTACTTC.

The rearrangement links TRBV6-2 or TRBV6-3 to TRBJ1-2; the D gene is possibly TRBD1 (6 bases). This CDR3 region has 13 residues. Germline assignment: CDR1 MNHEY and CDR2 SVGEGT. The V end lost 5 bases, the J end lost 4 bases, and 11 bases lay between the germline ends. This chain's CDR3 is CASSRTGTYGYTF. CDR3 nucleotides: TGTGCCAGCAGTCGAACAGGGACCTATGGCTACACCTTC.

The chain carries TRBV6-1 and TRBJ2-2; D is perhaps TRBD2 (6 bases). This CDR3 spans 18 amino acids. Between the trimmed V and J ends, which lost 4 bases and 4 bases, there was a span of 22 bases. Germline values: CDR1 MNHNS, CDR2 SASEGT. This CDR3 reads CASSALSGQPSATGELFF. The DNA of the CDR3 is TGTGCCAGCAGTGCCCTATCCGGACAACCTAGCGCCACCGGGGAGCTGTTTTTT.

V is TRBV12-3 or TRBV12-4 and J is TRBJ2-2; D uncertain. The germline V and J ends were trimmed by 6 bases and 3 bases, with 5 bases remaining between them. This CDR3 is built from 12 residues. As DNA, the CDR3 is TGTGCCAGCAGCCCCGACACCGGGGAGCTGTTTTTT. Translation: CASSPDTGELFF.